This T cell receptor (beta chain) was identified in a study of OX40 agonist ivuxolimab in advanced cancers. For the study at large: Two cutaneous melanoma patients and one hepatocellular carcinoma patient, three in all, had partial responses. Study-wide points: Dosing at 0.1 to 3.0 mg/kg was accompanied by clonal expansion of CD4+ and CD8+ blood T cells by week 6.

This CDR3 has 15 residues. V lost 5 bases, J lost 0 bases, and 8 bases stayed unmatched. Germline-derived CDR1 and CDR2 are SGHRS and YFSETQ. Using immunoSEQ multiplex PCR, the repertoire was profiled, and TCRdb retains in-frame clones only, with some absent. The sample has 45,000 to 60,000 clones, approximately 80% seen once. Autoimmune disease history or systemic immunosuppression meant exclusion. Concerning this clone itself: Its target is unknown.

The chain has TRBV5-1 and TRBJ2-7; 7 bases map to TRBD1. The receptor's source is an adult with an advanced solid tumor such as melanoma, head and neck, liver or kidney cancer. The source material was CD4+ or CD8+ T cells sorted from blood, sampled in a trial of the OX40 agonist ivuxolimab. CDR3: CASRAGQASSYEQYF. Here the CDR3 DNA reads TGCGCCAGCAGGGCCGGACAGGCGAGCTCCTACGAGCAGTACTTC. Full variable domain (missing parts from reference TRBV5-1 and TRBJ2-7): KAGVTQTPRYLIKTRGQQVTLSCSPISGHRSVSWYQQTPGQGLQFLFEYFSETQRNKGNFPGRFSGRQFSNSRSEMNVSTLELGDSALYLCASRAGQASSYEQYFGPGTRLTVT.